These 18 T cell receptor beta chains share one sample of origin, sequenced in a study of a mutant IDH1 vaccine in newly diagnosed glioma. Indicated time point: baseline, week 1 (first vaccination visit). Described treatment: pre-vaccination baseline after standard-of-care therapy. Libraries were prepared by immunoSEQ multiplex PCR; TCRdb keeps only in-frame clonotypes and omits some of them. Of approximately 88,000 clones in the sample, just under 80% were seen once. Here the sequenced sample was PBMCs, taken from a glioma patient treated with radiotherapy, temozolomide or both. The source of these receptors is a man aged 40-50 years with glioma.

This clone showed up just once. For the CDR3, the DNA is TGTGCCAGCACCTTCTCCCCGGGGGCCAGCTACAATGAGCAGTTCTTC. Protein product: CASTFSPGASYNEQFF. The chain links TRBV27 to TRBJ2-1; tentatively, D is TRBD1 or TRBD2 (6 bases each). The V gene lost 7 bases and the J gene lost 3 bases, with 19 bases spanning the gap. The CDR3 is made up of 16 amino acids. Per germline, CDR1 MNHEY and CDR2 SMNVEV (reference sequence).

The chain combines TRBV7-9 with TRBJ2-1, with D tentatively TRBD2 (5 bases). The CDR3 covers 16 residues. V was clipped by 1 base and J by 5 bases, with 15 bases between them. CDR1 is SEHNR, CDR2 FQNEAQ, per germline (reference sequence). CDR3 DNA: TGTGCCAGCAGCTTAGTCGCCACAGACGGGGACAATGAGCAGTTCTTC. This gives the protein CASSLVATDGDNEQFF.

To note about this clone: Different DNA sequences within this sample yield the same CDR3. The gene calls are TRBV6-5 and TRBJ1-1; D unclear. Germline V gene data show CDR1 as MNHEY and CDR2 as SVGAGI. The ends were cut back, 2 bases at V and 1 base at J, with 2 bases in the middle. This CDR3 contains 12 residues. The CDR3 sequence: CASSYTNTEAFF. DNA for the CDR3: TGTGCCAGCAGTTACACGAACACTGAAGCTTTCTTT.

The chain employs TRBV7-6 and TRBJ2-5; perhaps TRBD2 as D (5 bases). Germline assignment: CDR1 SGHVS and CDR2 FNYEAQ. The CDR3 is made up of 14 amino acids. Trimming took off 5 bases at V and 2 bases at J, with 12 bases between the two ends. The CDR3 DNA reads as TGTGCCAGCAGCGGTAGGGAGCGGCAAGAGACCCAGTACTTC. Translated: CASSGRERQETQYF.

Turning to this clone: The sample carries other DNA sequences with the same CDR3. This chain connects TRBV5-1 to TRBJ1-1; D is unresolved. The CDR3 spans 15 residues. The V gene's germline CDR1 is SGHRS and CDR2 YFSETQ. Trimming pared 0 bases from V and 0 bases from J, leaving 9 bases between. The CDR3 is CASSLGGRMNTEAFF. In nucleotides, the CDR3 is TGCGCCAGCAGCTTGGGGGGTAGAATGAACACTGAAGCTTTCTTT.

CDR3 in DNA: TGTGCCAGCAGCCAAGATCCGCAGTTTTCCGGGGAGCTGTTTTTT. Translated: CASSQDPQFSGELFF. This chain uses TRBV4-2 with TRBJ2-2; D is undetermined. V gave up 0 bases and J gave up 6 bases, with 11 bases separating them. CDR1 is LGHNA and CDR2 is YNFKEQ in the germline V gene. The length of the CDR3 is 15 residues.

This chain uses TRBV7-9 with TRBJ2-1; 9 bases align to TRBD2. J was trimmed by 3 bases and V by 7 bases; bases with no gene match: 16. The CDR3 has 18 amino acids. Germline CDR1 is SEHNR and CDR2 is FQNEAQ (reference sequence). CDR3: CASTLEWKLREGYNEQFF. CDR3 DNA: TGTGCCAGCACCCTAGAATGGAAACTGCGGGAGGGCTACAATGAGCAGTTCTTC.

V is TRBV7-9 and J is TRBJ1-1; D is possibly TRBD1 (6 bases). Germline assignment: CDR1 SEHNR and CDR2 FQNEAQ (reference sequence). There are 12 residues in the CDR3. Between the trimmed V and J ends, which lost 6 bases and 4 bases, there was a span of 9 bases. For the CDR3, the DNA is TGTGCCAGCAGGCAGGGGACCACTGAAGCTTTCTTT. Protein: CASRQGTTEAFF.

The chain is built from TRBV27 and TRBJ2-3; possibly TRBD2 for D (5 bases). The CDR3 contains 16 residues. Trimming left V 7 bases short and J 0 bases short, with 17 bases between. Germline values: CDR1 MNHEY, CDR2 SMNVEV (reference sequence). For the CDR3, the DNA is TGTGCCAGCATGGGGAGCGGAGAGTTCAGCACAGATACGCAGTATTTT. Its protein is CASMGSGEFSTDTQYF.

The chain links TRBV5-1 to TRBJ1-1; TRBD1 agrees at 7 bases. Germline CDR1 and CDR2: SGHRS and YFSETQ. J was trimmed by 8 bases and V by 4 bases; bases with no gene match: 17. The CDR3 length is 16 residues. This CDR3 reads CASSPGGQLTLPEAFF. The CDR3 DNA sequence: TGCGCCAGCAGCCCAGGGGGACAGTTGACGTTGCCGGAAGCTTTCTTT.

This clone has just a few counts. The DNA for the CDR3 is TGCGCCAGCAGCCAAGGGGACACTGAAGCTTTCTTT. It translates to CASSQGDTEAFF. This chain connects TRBV4-3 to TRBJ1-1; D not certain. Germline loops: CDR1 LGHNA, CDR2 YSLEER. The CDR3 extends over 12 amino acids. The V end was cut by 1 base, the J end by 3 bases, with 3 bases between.

The chain employs TRBV29-1 and TRBJ2-1; D perhaps matches TRBD1 (6 bases). Trimming left V 0 bases short and J 3 bases short, with 15 bases between. Per the germline V gene, CDR1 is SQVTM and CDR2 is ANQGSEA. This CDR3 region has 16 residues. This CDR3 is CSVEDPDRPNYNEQFF. The CDR3 DNA sequence: TGCAGCGTTGAAGACCCAGACAGGCCTAACTACAATGAGCAGTTCTTC.

This clone was seen a handful of times. The rearrangement links TRBV7-2 to TRBJ2-7, with D uncertain. Germline V lookup: CDR1 SGHTA, CDR2 FQGNSA. CDR3 length: 15 amino acids. The V gene lost 1 base and the J gene lost 3 bases, with 13 bases spanning the gap. As DNA, the CDR3 is TGTGCCAGCAGCTTAGGCCGGCAGAACTACTACGAGCAGTACTTC. As protein: CASSLGRQNYYEQYF.

V is TRBV29-1 and J is TRBJ2-1; 9 bases fit TRBD2. CDR3 length: 13 amino acids. V lost 5 bases to trimming and J lost 10 bases; unmatched junction nucleotides: 9. The germline V gene encodes CDR1 SQVTM and CDR2 ANQGSEA. CDR3 bases: TGCAGCGTTCGAGGGCGGGGGGGCAGAGAGCAGTTCTTC. The encoded protein is CSVRGRGGREQFF.

The chain uses TRBV20-1 and TRBJ2-4; D gene unclear. Germline-derived CDR1 and CDR2 are DFQATT and SNEGSKA (reference sequence). The CDR3 contains 11 residues. Trimming shortened V by 3 bases and J by 7 bases, and 7 bases separated the two germline ends. CDR3 DNA: TGCAGTGCTAGCCACGGGAACATTCAGTACTTC. It yields the protein CSASHGNIQYF.

The chain joins TRBV10-3 to TRBJ2-5; 8 positions match TRBD2. Germline values: CDR1 ENHRY, CDR2 SYGVKD. The CDR3 extends over 14 amino acids. After removal of 9 bases from V and 2 bases from J, the junction contained 8 bases not matched to a gene. The CDR3 sequence: CAISHASGQETQYF. The CDR3 nucleotides read TGTGCCATTTCCCACGCTAGCGGGCAAGAGACCCAGTACTTC.

In its sample, this clone was seen a few times. The genes are TRBV28 and TRBJ2-7, with TRBD2 matching over 7 bases. The germline CDR1 and CDR2 sequences are MDHEN and SYDVKM. Trimming cost V 6 bases and J 7 bases; bases outside gene matches: 9. The CDR3 spans 13 residues. The CDR3 region is CASRGGGVWEQYF. As DNA, the CDR3 is TGTGCCAGCAGGGGCGGGGGTGTGTGGGAGCAGTACTTC.

A single count supports this clone. This rearrangement joins TRBV30 to TRBJ2-7, with D perhaps given as TRBD1 or TRBD2 (6 bases each). This CDR3 has 13 residues. The V gene's germline CDR1 is GTSNPN and CDR2 SVGIG (reference sequence). The germline V and J ends were trimmed by 2 bases and 5 bases, with 13 bases remaining between them. The CDR3: CAWSPGARDEQYF. DNA of the CDR3: TGTGCCTGGAGTCCGGGGGCGAGGGACGAGCAGTACTTC.